This T cell receptor beta chain was recorded in a study of blood T cell repertoires in COVID-19. Study in general: From the United States, Italy and Spain came samples of acute and convalescent COVID-19. Sources were T cells, B-cell-depleted T cells, or PBMCs; the material itself was cDNA or gDNA.

Authors' data handling: Estimation of nucleated cell counts was performed using reference gene primer amplification. Method: immunoSEQ multiplex PCR; TCRdb's copy keeps in-frame clones and lacks some. The DNA was the basis for D and trimming; V, J and clone size are from that table. The sample lists around 100,000 clones; roughly 89% were seen once. The receptor comes from a man between 65 and 85 years old with active or convalescent COVID-19. Sequencing used peripheral blood.

CDR3 DNA: TGTGCCAGCAGCCCCCGACAGGGGGCGAGTGAAGCTTTCTTT. It encodes CASSPRQGASEAFF. The V gene is TRBV5-4, the J gene TRBJ1-1; 10 positions agree with TRBD1. Per germline, CDR1 SGHNT and CDR2 YYREEE (reference sequence). The CDR3 runs to 14 residues. The V segment lost 4 bases and the J segment 7 bases; nucleotides outside the gene matches: 7.